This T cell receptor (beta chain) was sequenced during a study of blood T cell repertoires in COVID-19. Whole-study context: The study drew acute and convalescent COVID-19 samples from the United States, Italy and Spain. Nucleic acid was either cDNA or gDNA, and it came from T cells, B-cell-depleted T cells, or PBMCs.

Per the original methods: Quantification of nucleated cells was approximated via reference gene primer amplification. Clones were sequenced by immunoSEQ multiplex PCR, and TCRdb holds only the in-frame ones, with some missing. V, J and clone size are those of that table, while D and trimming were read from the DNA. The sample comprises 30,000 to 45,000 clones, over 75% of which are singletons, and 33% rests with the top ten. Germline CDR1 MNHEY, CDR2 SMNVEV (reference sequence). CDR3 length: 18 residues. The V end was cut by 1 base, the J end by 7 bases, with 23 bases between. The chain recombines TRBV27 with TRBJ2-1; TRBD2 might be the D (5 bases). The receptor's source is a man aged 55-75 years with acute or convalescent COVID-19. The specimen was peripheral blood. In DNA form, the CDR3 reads TGTGCCAGCAGTTTATTAAAACCATTCTGGGAGCCCGGGAATGAGCAGTTCTTC. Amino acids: CASSLLKPFWEPGNEQFF.